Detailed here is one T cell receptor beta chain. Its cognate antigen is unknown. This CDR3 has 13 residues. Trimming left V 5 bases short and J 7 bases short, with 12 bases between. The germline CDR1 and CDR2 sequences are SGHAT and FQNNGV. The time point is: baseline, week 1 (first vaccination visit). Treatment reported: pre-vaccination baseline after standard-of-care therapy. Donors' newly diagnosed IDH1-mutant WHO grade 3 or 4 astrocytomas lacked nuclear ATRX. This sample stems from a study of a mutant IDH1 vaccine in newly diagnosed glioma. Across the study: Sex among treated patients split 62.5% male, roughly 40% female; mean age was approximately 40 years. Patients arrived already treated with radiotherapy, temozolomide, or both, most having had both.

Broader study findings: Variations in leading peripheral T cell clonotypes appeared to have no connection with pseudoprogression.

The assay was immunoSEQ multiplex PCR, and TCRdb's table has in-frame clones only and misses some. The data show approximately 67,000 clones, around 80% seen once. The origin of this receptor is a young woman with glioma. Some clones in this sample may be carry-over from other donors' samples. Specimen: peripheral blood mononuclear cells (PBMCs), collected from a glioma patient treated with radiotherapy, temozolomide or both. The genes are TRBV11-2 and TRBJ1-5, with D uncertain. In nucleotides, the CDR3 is TGTGCCAGCAGCCAAAGTCCCCAACAGCCCCAGCATTTT. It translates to CASSQSPQQPQHF.